Given below is one T cell receptor (beta chain) in context. The CDR3 contains 16 residues. Germline assignment: CDR1 SGHNT and CDR2 YENEEA. TCRdb reprocessed the 5' RACE reads, with one entry per CDR3 protein and no DNA. Reported are some 150,000 distinct CDR3 sequences; the ten largest clones contain 2% to 3%. This sample is drawn from a study of monozygotic twins with inflammatory bowel disease. The gene calls are TRBV11-3 and TRBJ2-1; checking the TCRdb D call of TRBD2 is not possible without DNA. Sample: blood. This receptor was obtained from a human donor with ulcerative colitis or Crohn's disease, or a healthy co-twin of an affected twin (not recorded which). CDR3 in amino acids: CASSLRLESSYNEQFF.